The 5 T cell receptor beta chains presented below share a single source sample, sequenced in a study of T cell responses to AZD1222 COVID-19 vaccine. Assay used: immunoSEQ multiplex PCR; TCRdb lists only in-frame clones, some missing. The repertoire holds approximately 200,000 clones, about 94% seen once, with around 1.8% in the top ten. Here the sequenced sample was peripheral blood, taken 28 days after the second dose of the MenACWY control vaccine. These receptors originate from an adult who received the MenACWY meningococcal vaccine as a control.

CDR3: CASREGNTEAFF. The CDR3 DNA reads as TGTGCCAGTAGAGAGGGGAACACTGAAGCTTTCTTT. This chain joins TRBV19 and TRBJ1-1; D is uncertain. V lost 6 bases and J 1 base, leaving 6 bases between the germline ends. The CDR3 runs 12 residues. Per germline, CDR1 LNHDA and CDR2 SQIVND (reference sequence).

The chain carries TRBV5-1 and TRBJ2-3; 9 nucleotides align to TRBD1. V lost 0 bases, J lost 4 bases, and 6 bases stayed unmatched. This CDR3 is 16 amino acids long. In germline, CDR1 is SGHRS, CDR2 YFSETQ. CDR3: CASSLARTGEADTQYF. CDR3 sequence (DNA): TGCGCCAGCAGCTTGGCGCGGACAGGGGAAGCAGATACGCAGTATTTT.

The chain recombines TRBV24-1 with TRBJ2-2, with D tentatively TRBD2 (6 bases). The CDR3 length is 17 residues. Trimming pared 1 base from V and 3 bases from J, leaving 14 bases between. The germline CDR1 and CDR2 sequences are KGHDR and SFDVKD. Here the CDR3 DNA reads TGTGCCACCAGTGATTTCCCGCCGCCGGGGGACACCGGGGAGCTGTTTTTT. Translating it yields CATSDFPPPGDTGELFF.

The gene calls are TRBV7-3 and TRBJ2-3; 7 positions match TRBD2. Germline-derived CDR1 and CDR2 are SGHTA and FQGTGA. The trim removed 3 bases at V and 2 bases at J, leaving 8 bases unmatched. There are 16 residues in the CDR3. The CDR3 is CASSFPPGLFTDTQYF. The CDR3, as DNA: TGTGCCAGCAGCTTCCCCCCGGGACTATTCACAGATACGCAGTATTTT.

The chain has TRBV20-1 and TRBJ2-7; maybe TRBD1 (7 bases). The germline V gene encodes CDR1 DFQATT and CDR2 SNEGSKA (reference sequence). V was trimmed by 3 bases and J by 5 bases, leaving 20 bases between them. The CDR3 sequence is 15 residues long. The CDR3 protein is CSASPGGLGVHEQYF. The DNA for the CDR3 is TGCAGTGCTAGTCCAGGGGGGCTGGGCGTCCACGAGCAGTACTTC.